The 26 T cell receptor beta chains reported below all come from one sample, sequenced in a study of blood T cell repertoires in COVID-19 (dated by TCRdb to between 2020 and 2021). The method was the immunoSEQ multiplex PCR assay. The table was pulled from immuneACCESS by TCRdb, which kept in-frame rearrangements only. Such tables lose some clones; where checked, under half of the loss comes from unresolved V genes, and the rest has no known cause. The sample data list 310,000 or so clones, and about 88% of these were observed just once. The ten top clones hold over 9% of the sample. Material: PBMCs or T cells enriched from blood (not recorded which). The receptor set was obtained from a woman between 35 and 50 years old who had recovered from COVID-19.

The CDR3 is CASSRQGVYEQYF. The CDR3, as DNA: TGTGCCTCATCCCGGCAGGGGGTGTACGAGCAGTACTTC. V gene TRBV30 combines with J gene TRBJ2-7, with 7 bases lining up with TRBD1. CDR3 size: 13 residues. Germline lookup yields CDR1 GTSNPN and CDR2 SVGIG (reference sequence). Trimming cost V 7 bases and J 4 bases; bases outside gene matches: 10.

This clone has a handful of counts. This sequence joins TRBV11-3 and TRBJ2-2, with 10 bases identical to TRBD2. Germline loops: CDR1 SGHNT, CDR2 YENEEA. V gave up 6 bases and J gave up 6 bases; unmatched junction bases: 7. The CDR3 contains 15 residues. The CDR3 spells CASSRPGTSAGELFF. In DNA, the CDR3 is TGTGCCAGCAGTCGACCAGGGACTAGCGCCGGGGAGCTGTTTTTT.

The chain is built from TRBV5-4 and TRBJ2-1; tentative D call: TRBD2 (6 bases). Trimming stripped 4 bases from V and 7 bases from J, with 18 bases between. The CDR3 has 15 residues. The germline V gene has CDR1 SGHNT and CDR2 YYREEE (reference sequence). The CDR3 sequence is CASSPGTQRVNEQFF. CDR3 DNA sequence: TGTGCCAGCAGCCCTGGGACTCAGAGAGTAAATGAGCAGTTCTTC.

This sequence joins TRBV2 and TRBJ1-2; possibly TRBD1 for D (6 bases). V dropped 6 bases and J dropped 1 base, with 9 bases sitting between them. In germline, CDR1 is SNHLY, CDR2 FYNNEI. This CDR3 region has 13 residues. CDR3 region: CASRGDINYGYTF. The CDR3 bases are TGTGCCAGCAGGGGGGACATTAACTATGGCTACACCTTC.

The V call is TRBV29-1, the J call TRBJ1-5, with a weak D call TRBD1 (5 bases). This CDR3 has 13 amino acids. From germline, CDR1 is SQVTM and CDR2 ANQGSEA. Trimming took off 6 bases at V and 2 bases at J, with 11 bases between the two ends. The CDR3 DNA reads TGCAGCGTCTCGGACATGGGCAATCAGCCCCAGCATTTT. Protein: CSVSDMGNQPQHF.

The chain combines TRBV7-2 with TRBJ1-4, with TRBD1 matching over 11 bases. Germline values: CDR1 SGHTA, CDR2 FQGNSA. The CDR3 is 19 amino acids. The V gene end was trimmed by 5 bases and the J gene end by 3 bases; junction bases not matched to a gene: 14. CDR3 sequence (DNA): TGTGCCAGCAGCCCGGGACTGCTCGGGACAGGGGGATCTAATGAAAAACTGTTTTTT. This translates into CASSPGLLGTGGSNEKLFF. Full variable domain (outside the CDR3, taken from reference TRBV7-2 and TRBJ1-4): GAGVSQSPSNKVTEKGKDVELRCDPISGHTALYWYRQSLGQGLEFLIYFQGNSAPDKSGLPSDRFSAERTGGSVSTLTIQRTQQEDSAVYLCASSPGLLGTGGSNEKLFFGSGTQLSVL.

This chain links TRBV2 with TRBJ2-5, with no clear D. Trimming took 5 bases from V and 2 from J, leaving 6 bases between them. CDR3 length: 12 residues. Per germline, CDR1 SNHLY and CDR2 FYNNEI. The CDR3 DNA reads TGTGCCAGCAGTCCGGAGCAAGAGACCCAGTACTTC. Encoded protein: CASSPEQETQYF.

This clone has only one observation. The chain couples TRBV9 to TRBJ2-5; TRBD1 aligns across 7 bases. The germline CDR1 and CDR2 sequences are SGDLS and YYNGEE. Trimming removed 4 bases from V and 1 base from J; junction bases left unmatched: 19. The CDR3 runs to 19 residues. CDR3 bases: TGTGCCAGCAGCTCCCCGCTGTGGGGCCCCACAGGGGTCCAAGAGACCCAGTACTTC. Residues: CASSSPLWGPTGVQETQYF.

Written as DNA, the CDR3 is TGTGCCAGCAGTGCCGTGGGGGAGGGAAAGTTCTTC. Its protein is CASSAVGEGKFF. The V gene is TRBV6-2 or TRBV6-3, the J gene TRBJ2-1; 7 bases are shared with TRBD2. The CDR3 spans 12 residues. The J segment lost 14 bases and the V segment lost 5 bases, leaving 9 bases of the junction unmatched. CDR1 is MNHEY, CDR2 SVGEGT, per germline.

A single count supports this clone. The J gene is TRBJ2-2, the V gene TRBV7-3; TRBD2 matches at 13 bases. The CDR3 loop spans 15 amino acids. CDR1 is SGHTA, CDR2 FQGTGA, per germline. Germline trimming cut 3 bases from V and 6 bases from J; bases unmatched to any gene: 1. DNA of the CDR3: TGTGCCAGCAGCTTCGGGACTAGCGGGGCCGGGGAGCTGTTTTTT. It encodes CASSFGTSGAGELFF.

The chain carries TRBV5-5 and TRBJ2-7; TRBD1 agrees at 10 bases. V was pared by 5 bases and J by 2 bases, with 4 bases of the junction left unmatched. From germline, CDR1 is SGHKS and CDR2 YYEKEE (reference sequence). The CDR3 sequence is 14 residues long. Written as DNA, the CDR3 is TGTGCCAGCAGACTAGGACAGGGGGCCTACGAGCAGTACTTC. Amino acids: CASRLGQGAYEQYF.

This clone was recorded once. The genes are TRBV27 and TRBJ1-4, with 7 bases lining up with TRBD1. This CDR3 contains 15 residues. The trim removed 8 bases at V and 3 bases at J, leaving 9 bases unmatched. Germline CDR1 MNHEY, CDR2 SMNVEV (reference sequence). DNA for the CDR3: TGTGCCAGCGGATCACCCCAGGGGGCTAATGAAAAACTGTTTTTT. Residues: CASGSPQGANEKLFF. Full variable domain (outside the CDR3, taken from reference TRBV27 and TRBJ1-4): EAQVTQNPRYLITVTGKKLTVTCSQNMNHEYMSWYRQDPGLGLRQIYYSMNVEVTDKGDVPEGYKVSRKEKRNFPLILESPSPNQTSLYFCASGSPQGANEKLFFGSGTQLSVL.

Written as DNA, the CDR3 is TGTGCCAGCAGTACCGGGGACTACAATGAGCAGTTCTTC. Translation gives CASSTGDYNEQFF. The chain uses TRBV6-5 and TRBJ2-1; D might be TRBD2 (5 bases). This CDR3 comprises 13 residues. Deletions cut 5 bases from V and 3 bases from J, with 8 bases between. Germline-derived CDR1 and CDR2 are MNHEY and SVGAGI.

The gene calls are TRBV29-1 and TRBJ1-2; 12 bases match TRBD1. Germline V gives CDR1 SQVTM, CDR2 ANQGSEA. CDR3 length: 15 amino acids. With V trimmed by 4 bases and J by 3 bases, 6 bases remained unmatched. Here the CDR3 reads CSVAGTGGVHYGYTF. The CDR3 nucleotides read TGCAGCGTTGCCGGGACAGGGGGCGTCCACTATGGCTACACCTTC.

The rearrangement links TRBV12-3 or TRBV12-4 to TRBJ1-2, with 7 bases aligning to TRBD1. The CDR3 loop spans 13 amino acids. V shed 7 bases and J 8 bases; nucleotides not matched to a gene: 10. The chain's CDR3 is CASTLWAGGGYTF. The CDR3 DNA reads as TGTGCCAGCACTCTTTGGGCAGGGGGAGGCTACACCTTC.

The V and J genes are TRBV18 and TRBJ1-5, with TRBD1 as a possible D gene (6 bases). This CDR3 has 14 residues. V was trimmed by 8 bases and J by 0 bases, leaving 11 bases between them. Per germline, CDR1 KGHSH and CDR2 LQKENI. The CDR3 coding sequence is TGTGCCAGCCGGACAGAGTATAGCAATCAGCCCCAGCATTTT. It encodes CASRTEYSNQPQHF.

V and J are TRBV6-5 and TRBJ2-7, with 7 bases identical to TRBD1. This CDR3 contains 15 residues. Germline assignment: CDR1 MNHEY and CDR2 SVGAGI. V was clipped by 6 bases and J by 3 bases; unmatched bases: 11. The CDR3 coding sequence is TGTGCCAGCAGCCCATCTAACAGGGGACGCTACGAGCAGTACTTC. Its translation: CASSPSNRGRYEQYF.

There are a few counts of this clone. This chain connects TRBV7-2 to TRBJ2-7; 8 bases match TRBD1. Looked up from germline, CDR1 is SGHTA and CDR2 is FQGNSA. V trimming: 5 bases; J trimming: 6 bases; junction bases outside the gene matches: 12. The length of the CDR3 is 15 residues. The CDR3 spells CASSPRTGNWREQYF. The CDR3, as DNA: TGTGCCAGCAGCCCCCGGACAGGGAATTGGCGCGAGCAGTACTTC.

The rearrangement uses TRBV2 and TRBJ2-5; a possible D gene is TRBD2 (6 bases). This CDR3 contains 14 residues. V was trimmed by 5 bases and J by 7 bases, leaving 17 bases between them. The germline V gene encodes CDR1 SNHLY and CDR2 FYNNEI. The CDR3 sequence is CASSSGSLGGTQYF. The DNA of the CDR3 is TGTGCCAGCAGTTCCGGGAGCCTTGGGGGGACCCAGTACTTC.

The chain couples TRBV28 to TRBJ1-4; maybe TRBD1 (5 bases). This CDR3 has 15 amino acids. Germline CDR1 reads MDHEN; CDR2 reads SYDVKM. Trimming cost V 5 bases and J 8 bases, with 18 bases left between them. The CDR3, as DNA: TGTGCCAGCAGTCCCCAGTCAGGGTTTGGGGAAAAACTGTTTTTT. It translates to CASSPQSGFGEKLFF. Combining the CDR3 with reference TRBV28 and TRBJ1-4 gives the whole variable domain DVKVTQSSRYLVKRTGEKVFLECVQDMDHENMFWYRQDPGLGLRLIYFSYDVKMKEKGDIPEGYSVSREKKERFSLILESASTNQTSMYLCASSPQSGFGEKLFFGSGTQLSVL.

The chain couples TRBV3-1 (or the pseudogene TRBV3-2) to TRBJ2-3; a weak D match, TRBD2 (5 bases). This CDR3 has 17 residues. Germline CDR1 LGHDT, CDR2 YNNKEL (reference sequence). The V gene lost 0 bases and the J gene lost 3 bases, with 16 bases spanning the gap. CDR3 sequence (DNA): TGTGCCAGCAGCCAAGAACGAGGGCTAGCAAGAACAGATACGCAGTATTTT. Its translation is CASSQERGLARTDTQYF.

Worth noting for this clone: An end of the junction does not agree with germline; a read error may underlie this. The rearrangement uses TRBV4-1 and TRBJ2-5; D may be TRBD1 (6 bases). Germline CDR1 is MGHRA and CDR2 is YSYEKL. The CDR3 has 15 amino acids. The CDR3 nucleotides are TGCGCCAGCGCGGAGCGAGGGGGAGACCAGGAGACCCAGTACTTC. Amino acid sequence: CASAERGGDQETQYF.

The genes are TRBV6-5 and TRBJ1-1; TRBD1 might be the D (5 bases). The V end lost 7 bases, the J end lost 4 bases, and 7 bases lay between the germline ends. CDR3 length: 11 amino acids. CDR1 MNHEY and CDR2 SVGAGI come from the germline V gene. DNA of the CDR3: TGTGCCAGCAACACAGGCACTGAAGCTTTCTTT. Protein product: CASNTGTEAFF.

V is TRBV6-5 and J is TRBJ1-6, with D perhaps TRBD1 (6 bases). The V end was cut by 7 bases, the J end by 7 bases, with 11 bases between. This CDR3 has 13 residues. Germline lookup yields CDR1 MNHEY and CDR2 SVGAGI. This chain's CDR3 is CASTGQTNSPLHF. In nucleotides, the CDR3 is TGTGCCAGCACAGGACAGACCAATTCACCCCTCCACTTT.

The genes are TRBV2 and TRBJ1-2; D unresolved. Trimming pared 7 bases from V and 4 bases from J, leaving 13 bases between. Germline CDR1 and CDR2: SNHLY and FYNNEI. The CDR3 is made up of 13 amino acids. The CDR3 DNA is TGTGCCAGCACCTGGGCCAGCTCCTATGGCTACACCTTC. It encodes CASTWASSYGYTF.

J is TRBJ1-5 and V is TRBV3-1 (or the pseudogene TRBV3-2); 7 bases map to TRBD1. V lost 3 bases to trimming and J lost 5 bases; unmatched junction nucleotides: 4. The CDR3 spans 14 residues. Germline lookup yields CDR1 LGHDT and CDR2 YNNKEL (reference sequence). The CDR3, as DNA: TGTGCCAGCAGCCAGACAGGGAGTGATCAGCCCCAGCATTTT. This encodes CASSQTGSDQPQHF.